One and the same sample provided the 17 T cell receptor beta chains below, sequenced in a study of early T cells in non-severe SARS-CoV-2 infection. TCRdb re-analysed the 5' RACE reads in MiXCR, keeping a single row per CDR3 protein. The sample consists of roughly 120,000 distinct CDR3 sequences, roughly 12% of them appearing once. The source material was whole blood, sampled at baseline. The source of these receptors is an adult who was a healthcare worker with PCR-confirmed SARS-CoV-2 infection or an uninfected control (not recorded which).

This clonotype has at least ten counts. The V gene is TRBV11-2, the J gene TRBJ2-4; tentative D call: TRBD2 (7 bases). CDR1 is SGHAT and CDR2 is FQNNGV in the germline V gene. V dropped 0 bases and J dropped 4 bases, with 13 bases sitting between them. The CDR3 runs to 16 residues. In DNA, the CDR3 is TGTGCCAGCAGCTTAGACGGGAGGACAGCGAAAAACATTCAGTACTTC. Its protein product is CASSLDGRTAKNIQYF.

This clonotype has a handful of counts. The chain combines TRBV6-2 or TRBV6-3 with TRBJ1-3; D gene unclear. The germline V gene encodes CDR1 MNHEY and CDR2 SVGEGT. The V gene lost 5 bases and the J gene lost 0 bases, with 8 bases spanning the gap. CDR3 length: 14 residues. The CDR3 reads CASSGRNSGNTIYF. The CDR3 DNA follows: TGTGCCAGCAGTGGACGGAACTCTGGAAACACCATATATTTT.

This clonotype has only a few counts. The chain is built from TRBV28 and TRBJ2-5, with TRBD2 matching 9 bases. J gave up 1 base and V 3 bases, and 12 bases lay outside the gene matches. CDR3 size: 18 residues. The V gene's germline CDR1 is MDHEN and CDR2 SYDVKM. CDR3 nucleotide sequence: TGTGCCAGCAGTTTGGGATTCCCTAGCGGGGTAGCCCAAGAGACCCAGTACTTC. Translated, it gives CASSLGFPSGVAQETQYF.

This clonotype was seen ten or more times. The chain carries TRBV19 and TRBJ2-7, with a possible D match to TRBD2 (6 bases). CDR1 is LNHDA, CDR2 SQIVND, per germline (reference sequence). The CDR3 is 14 amino acids. Trimming pared 3 bases from V and 3 bases from J, leaving 12 bases between. The CDR3 loop reads CASSIGGTHYEQYF. The CDR3 nucleotides are TGTGCCAGTAGTATTGGTGGGACTCACTACGAGCAGTACTTC.

The chain carries TRBV4-1 and TRBJ2-7; 7 bases map to TRBD1. The V gene end was trimmed by 6 bases and the J gene end by 2 bases; junction bases not matched to a gene: 10. The germline V gene has CDR1 MGHRA and CDR2 YSYEKL. The CDR3 totals 15 residues. Here the CDR3 DNA reads TGCGCCAGCAGTCTGGGGAGACAGGGACCCTACGAGCAGTACTTC. Translated, it gives CASSLGRQGPYEQYF.

This clonotype was detected many times. The gene calls are TRBV2 and TRBJ2-3; 7 bases match TRBD1. The CDR3 is made up of 16 amino acids. Germline lookup yields CDR1 SNHLY and CDR2 FYNNEI. After removal of 6 bases from V and 0 bases from J, the junction contained 9 bases not matched to a gene. The CDR3 loop reads CASRYRDSSSTDTQYF. CDR3 sequence (DNA): TGTGCCAGCAGGTACCGGGACAGCTCTAGCACAGATACGCAGTATTTT.

In its sample, this clonotype was seen a few times. The CDR3 loop reads CASSSRTANYGYTF. CDR3 bases: TGTGCCAGCAGCAGCAGGACAGCGAACTATGGCTACACCTTC. The chain is built from TRBV7-9 and TRBJ1-2, with D possibly being TRBD1 (6 bases). CDR3 length equals 14 residues. Germline CDR1 is SEHNR and CDR2 is FQNEAQ (reference sequence). The V end was cut by 5 bases, the J end by 2 bases, with 12 bases between.

This clonotype was found a few times. The chain links TRBV7-2 to TRBJ2-5; 14 bases map to TRBD2. Germline assignment: CDR1 SGHTA and CDR2 FQGNSA. CDR3 length: 17 amino acids. V shed 5 bases, J shed 4 bases, and the junction held 9 bases outside the gene matches. This CDR3 is CASSLISGTSGRETQYF. CDR3 in DNA: TGTGCCAGCAGCCTAATATCCGGGACTAGCGGGAGAGAGACCCAGTACTTC.

As to this clonotype: Its ends do not fully match the called genes, so a read error is possible. The rearrangement links TRBV6-1 to TRBJ2-4, with a possible D match to TRBD1 (6 bases). The CDR3 has 16 residues. Germline V gene data show CDR1 as MNHNS and CDR2 as SASEGT. The CDR3 bases are TGTCCCAGCACAAGGACAGCCTCTCTAGCCAAAAACATTCAGTACTTC. This gives the protein CPSTRTASLAKNIQYF.

V and J are TRBV10-3 and TRBJ2-1; D is ambiguous. V was cut by 4 bases and J by 4 bases, with 14 bases left in between. There are 15 residues in the CDR3. Looked up from germline, CDR1 is ENHRY and CDR2 is SYGVKD. In nucleotides, the CDR3 is TGTGCCATCAGTGTAGGGCTGGCGCTTTACAATGAGCAGTTCTTC. The encoded protein is CAISVGLALYNEQFF.

This clonotype has only a few counts. As DNA, the CDR3 is TGTGCCAGCAGCCAAGATTTACCTTCCCAAGATTCACCCCTCCACTTT. This sequence encodes CASSQDLPSQDSPLHF. V usage is TRBV3-1 and J usage is TRBJ1-6, with D uncertain. CDR1 LGHDT and CDR2 YNNKEL come from the germline V gene (reference sequence). CDR3 size: 16 residues. V lost 0 bases and J lost 8, with 14 bases in between.

In this sample, this clonotype turned up a few times. The chain recombines TRBV7-9 with TRBJ1-2; TRBD1 aligns across 7 bases. There are 14 residues in the CDR3. The germline V gene encodes CDR1 SEHNR and CDR2 FQNEAQ (reference sequence). V lost 8 bases, J lost 8 bases, and 14 bases stayed unmatched. This CDR3 reads CASGSLTGNGGYTF. The CDR3 nucleotides are TGTGCCAGCGGGTCCCTGACAGGGAATGGAGGCTACACCTTC.

This clonotype was detected only a few times. The V and J genes are TRBV24-1 and TRBJ2-5; D perhaps matches TRBD2 (6 bases). This CDR3 has 16 residues. Trimming shortened V by 1 base and J by 4 bases, and 15 bases separated the two germline ends. Looked up from germline, CDR1 is KGHDR and CDR2 is SFDVKD. The CDR3, as DNA: TGTGCCACCAGTGATTTCGGGAGCGGAGATGGAGAGACCCAGTACTTC. Protein product: CATSDFGSGDGETQYF.

This clonotype showed up many times. The chain has TRBV19 and TRBJ2-7, with 7 positions matching TRBD1. Germline CDR1 and CDR2: LNHDA and SQIVND (reference sequence). This CDR3 spans 15 amino acids. V trimming: 2 bases; J trimming: 2 bases; junction bases outside the gene matches: 6. CDR3 sequence: CASSINLDRAYEQYF. CDR3 sequence (DNA): TGTGCCAGTAGTATAAACCTTGACAGGGCCTACGAGCAGTACTTC.

The rearrangement uses TRBV29-1 and TRBJ2-1, with TRBD2 matching 7 bases. This CDR3 has 15 residues. Germline assignment: CDR1 SQVTM and CDR2 ANQGSEA. Trimming removed 1 base from V and 3 bases from J; junction bases left unmatched: 6. Here the CDR3 reads CSVEGASGHYNEQFF. DNA of the CDR3: TGCAGCGTTGAAGGGGCTAGCGGCCACTACAATGAGCAGTTCTTC.

This sequence joins TRBV6-5 and TRBJ1-2; D ambiguous. Between the trimmed V and J ends, which lost 8 bases and 4 bases, there was a span of 14 bases. The germline CDR1 and CDR2 sequences are MNHEY and SVGAGI. This CDR3 region has 13 residues. CDR3 in amino acids: CASLGTAPYGYTF. The CDR3 DNA reads TGTGCCAGCCTCGGAACAGCGCCCTATGGCTACACCTTC.

This clonotype was found a few times. The chain uses TRBV6-6 and TRBJ2-1; D gene ambiguous. This CDR3 contains 12 residues. Germline values: CDR1 MNHNY, CDR2 SVGAGI (reference sequence). The germline V and J ends were trimmed by 5 bases and 10 bases, with 12 bases remaining between them. The CDR3 nucleotides read TGTGCCAGCAGTCCCGCTAACGGCGAGCAGTTCTTC. Translating it yields CASSPANGEQFF.